A single sample gave rise to the 23 T cell receptor beta chains below, sequenced in a study of blood T cell repertoires in COVID-19. Generated by immunoSEQ multiplex PCR, the TCRdb table keeps only in-frame clones and is missing some. The sample includes roughly 200,000 clones, about 86% of them seen just once. Sequencing input: peripheral blood. The receptors stem from a man aged 55 to 70 who had recovered from COVID-19.

The table lists this clone with a few counts. This chain connects TRBV18 to TRBJ2-1; TRBD2 matches 7 bases. V gave up 7 bases and J gave up 7 bases; unmatched junction bases: 10. The V gene's germline CDR1 is KGHSH and CDR2 LQKENI. This CDR3 comprises 14 residues. The CDR3 DNA is TGTGCCAGCTTTGCTAGCGGTGGGTATAATGAGCAGTTCTTC. It specifies CASFASGGYNEQFF.

The chain couples TRBV18 to TRBJ2-2, with TRBD2 identical over 8 bases. The CDR3 consists of 17 residues. Looked up from germline, CDR1 is KGHSH and CDR2 is LQKENI. V shed 0 bases and J 3 bases; nucleotides not matched to a gene: 6. The CDR3 DNA sequence: TGTGCCAGCTCACCACCGAGGAGCGGGAGTGACACCGGGGAGCTGTTTTTT. Translated, it gives CASSPPRSGSDTGELFF.

V usage is TRBV27 and J usage is TRBJ2-3, with 12 nucleotides matching TRBD2. Losses at the gene ends were 8 bases for V and 2 bases for J; bases not matched to a gene: 8. This CDR3 contains 16 residues. Germline V CDR1 and CDR2: MNHEY, SMNVEV (reference sequence). The CDR3 is CASSQTSGGHTDTQYF. The CDR3 region has the DNA TGTGCCAGCTCCCAGACTAGCGGGGGCCACACAGATACGCAGTATTTT.

This chain uses TRBV19 with TRBJ1-6; D might be TRBD1 (5 bases). The germline CDR1 and CDR2 sequences are LNHDA and SQIVND (reference sequence). Deletions cut 7 bases from V and 7 bases from J, with 17 bases between. The CDR3 contains 15 residues. The CDR3 loop is CASTGGALPNSPLHF. CDR3 sequence (DNA): TGTGCCAGTACTGGAGGGGCGCTCCCCAATTCACCCCTCCACTTT.

This clone was found once. This chain uses TRBV6-2 or TRBV6-3 with TRBJ2-1, with 7 bases aligning to TRBD1. V gave up 2 bases and J gave up 4 bases; unmatched junction bases: 5. Per the germline V gene, CDR1 is MNHEY and CDR2 is SVGEGT. The CDR3 is made up of 15 amino acids. The CDR3 spells CASSYEGGAYNEQFF. The CDR3 region has the DNA TGTGCCAGCAGTTACGAAGGGGGCGCTTACAATGAGCAGTTCTTC.

The J gene is TRBJ2-5, the V gene TRBV2; tentative D call: TRBD2 (5 bases). Trimming left V 7 bases short and J 6 bases short, with 12 bases between. This CDR3 contains 12 residues. The germline V gene encodes CDR1 SNHLY and CDR2 FYNNEI. The CDR3 reads CASIGLGKTQYF. For the CDR3, the DNA is TGTGCCAGCATTGGACTGGGGAAGACCCAGTACTTC.

The chain uses TRBV19 and TRBJ1-3; 7 bases align to TRBD1. J lost 0 bases, V lost 10 bases, and 6 bases had no gene match. The CDR3 spans 14 residues. Germline V CDR1 and CDR2: LNHDA, SQIVND (reference sequence). CDR3 residues: CATSDRASGNTIYF. CDR3 bases: TGTGCCACCTCAGACAGGGCCTCTGGAAACACCATATATTTT.

The chain recombines TRBV7-3 with TRBJ1-6; D call uncertain. The CDR3 length is 15 residues. CDR1 and CDR2 from the germline V gene are SGHTA and FQGTGA. V lost 5 bases, J lost 9 bases, and 17 bases lay in between. Written as DNA, the CDR3 is TGTGCCAGCAGCCCGACTCACCAGGCGGGTTCACCCCTCCACTTT. This gives the protein CASSPTHQAGSPLHF.

CDR3 nucleotides: TGTGCCGGGTCGAAGGAGTTCGGTGGGGGCTACACCTTC. Translating gives CAGSKEFGGGYTF. The J gene is TRBJ1-2, the V gene TRBV19, with no clear D. There are 13 residues in the CDR3. CDR1 and CDR2 (germline): LNHDA, SQIVND (reference sequence). The V and J ends lost 11 bases and 8 bases respectively, with 21 bases between them.

V and J are TRBV27 and TRBJ2-2, with 9 positions matching TRBD1. The junction had 9 bases not matched to a gene; V was cut back by 6 bases and J by 1 base. The CDR3 is made up of 17 amino acids. Germline V CDR1 and CDR2: MNHEY, SMNVEV (reference sequence). The CDR3 sequence: CASSPPWGQGNTGELFF. The CDR3 DNA sequence: TGTGCCAGCAGCCCCCCATGGGGACAGGGGAACACCGGGGAGCTGTTTTTT.

The J gene is TRBJ1-2, the V gene TRBV6-6, with D perhaps TRBD1 (5 bases). CDR1 and CDR2 (germline): MNHNY, SVGAGI (reference sequence). There are 13 residues in the CDR3. V lost 0 bases, J lost 4 bases, and 6 bases lay in between. CDR3 nucleotide sequence: TGTGCCAGCAGTTACTCTGGGGCCTATGGCTACACCTTC. This encodes CASSYSGAYGYTF.

The chain is built from TRBV21-1 and TRBJ1-2. TRBV21-1 is assigned pseudogene status. This CDR3 comprises 13 residues. DNA for the CDR3: TGTGCCAGCAGCAAACCTTTGTCCTATGGCTACACCTTC. This gives the protein CASSKPLSYGYTF.

V usage is TRBV5-6 and J usage is TRBJ2-3, with 9 bases lining up with TRBD2. This CDR3 has 16 amino acids. Germline values: CDR1 SGHDT, CDR2 YYEEEE. The J segment lost 2 bases and the V segment lost 2 bases, leaving 6 bases of the junction unmatched. In DNA, the CDR3 is TGTGCCAGCAGCTTAATAGCGGGGGCCAACACAGATACGCAGTATTTT. Encoded protein: CASSLIAGANTDTQYF.

The rearrangement links TRBV19 to TRBJ2-7; D call uncertain. Per germline, CDR1 LNHDA and CDR2 SQIVND (reference sequence). CDR3 length: 13 amino acids. Between the trimmed V and J ends, which lost 6 bases and 0 bases, there was a span of 9 bases. The CDR3 is CASSLLLSYEQYF. The CDR3 nucleotides are TGTGCCAGTAGCCTCCTCCTCTCCTACGAGCAGTACTTC.

This clone was seen a few times. The chain combines TRBV5-5 with TRBJ1-2; TRBD1 matches at 9 bases. The CDR3 runs to 14 residues. Germline-derived CDR1 and CDR2 are SGHKS and YYEKEE (reference sequence). The trim removed 0 bases at V and 4 bases at J, leaving 1 base unmatched. CDR3 loop: CASSLVGQGYGYTF. CDR3 nucleotides: TGTGCCAGCAGCTTGGTGGGACAGGGCTATGGCTACACCTTC.

This chain uses TRBV18 with TRBJ2-7; 10 bases match TRBD2. The CDR3 is made up of 14 amino acids. CDR1 is KGHSH, CDR2 LQKENI, per germline. V shed 2 bases and J 6 bases; nucleotides not matched to a gene: 4. The CDR3 is CASSPTSGKSEQYF. Here the CDR3 DNA reads TGTGCCAGCTCACCAACTAGCGGGAAGAGCGAGCAGTACTTC. The full variable domain, completed using reference TRBV18 and TRBJ2-7, is NAGVMQNPRHLVRRRGQEARLRCSPMKGHSHVYWYRQLPEEGLKFMVYLQKENIIDESGMPKERFSAEFPKEGPSILRIQQVVRGDSAAYFCASSPTSGKSEQYFGPGTRLTVT.

The chain joins TRBV6-6 to TRBJ2-7; 11 bases agree with TRBD2. The trim removed 6 bases at V and 2 bases at J, leaving 3 bases unmatched. Per the germline V gene, CDR1 is MNHNY and CDR2 is SVGAGI (reference sequence). CDR3 length: 14 residues. CDR3 sequence: CASRTSGDPYEQYF. The DNA for the CDR3 is TGTGCCAGCAGGACTAGCGGGGATCCCTACGAGCAGTACTTC.

The rearrangement uses TRBV9 and TRBJ1-2, with D possibly matching TRBD1 (6 bases). The CDR3 has 12 amino acids. The germline V gene encodes CDR1 SGDLS and CDR2 YYNGEE. V lost 8 bases to trimming and J lost 2 bases, with 10 bases between them. Here the CDR3 reads CASTGPNYGYTF. DNA of the CDR3: TGTGCCAGTACAGGGCCCAACTATGGCTACACCTTC. Based on the CDR3 plus reference TRBV9 and TRBJ1-2, the full variable domain is DSGVTQTPKHLITATGQRVTLRCSPRSGDLSVYWYQQSLDQGLQFLIQYYNGEERAKGNILERFSAQQFPDLHSELNLSSLELGDSALYFCASTGPNYGYTFGSGTRLTVV.

This rearrangement joins TRBV7-9 to TRBJ1-2; D gene ambiguous. V lost 3 bases to trimming and J lost 6 bases, with 11 bases between them. Germline CDR1 and CDR2: SEHNR and FQNEAQ (reference sequence). The length of the CDR3 is 13 residues. The CDR3 nucleotides are TGTGCCAGCAGCTTCGCAGAGGGTGATGGCTACACCTTC. As protein: CASSFAEGDGYTF.

This clone was counted only a few times. Here the CDR3 reads CASSLANRGLVTDTQYF. The CDR3 DNA reads TGTGCCAGCAGCTTGGCCAACAGGGGGCTAGTGACAGATACGCAGTATTTT. The chain couples TRBV5-4 to TRBJ2-3, with 9 bases lining up with TRBD1. Germline CDR1 reads SGHNT; CDR2 reads YYREEE (reference sequence). The CDR3 covers 17 residues. Trimming cost V 0 bases and J 3 bases; bases outside gene matches: 8.

Comment on this clone: Other DNA sequences in this specimen translate into the identical CDR3. The rearrangement joins TRBV7-8 to TRBJ2-2; weak D call: TRBD2 (5 bases). Germline V lookup: CDR1 SGHVS, CDR2 FQNEAQ. The ends were cut back, 1 base at V and 11 bases at J, with 17 bases in the middle. The CDR3 has 15 residues. Here the CDR3 DNA reads TGTGCCAGCAGCTTAGGGTCCAGGAGCGGCGGAGAGCTGTTTTTT. Translating gives CASSLGSRSGGELFF. The variable domain in full, completed from reference TRBV7-8 and TRBJ2-2, reads GAGVSQSPRYKVAKRGQDVALRCDPISGHVSLFWYQQALGQGPEFLTYFQNEAQLDKSGLPSDRFFAERPEGSVSTLKIQRTQQEDSAVYLCASSLGSRSGGELFFGEGSRLTVL.

The chain links TRBV4-2 to TRBJ2-7, with TRBD2 matching over 7 bases. V shed 0 bases and J 5 bases; nucleotides not matched to a gene: 7. Germline V lookup: CDR1 LGHNA, CDR2 YNFKEQ. The CDR3 is made up of 15 amino acids. The CDR3 nucleotides read TGTGCCAGCAGCCAAGATCAGCAGGGAGGGAACGAGCAGTACTTC. Its protein is CASSQDQQGGNEQYF.

V gene TRBV5-1 combines with J gene TRBJ2-3; the D is unclear. The CDR3 contains 13 residues. CDR1 and CDR2 from the germline V gene are SGHRS and YFSETQ. Trimming removed 4 bases at V and 4 bases at J, with 10 bases between. CDR3 sequence reads: CASSPVRADTQYF. The CDR3, as DNA: TGCGCCAGCAGCCCCGTCCGGGCAGATACGCAGTATTTT.